The 14 T cell receptor beta chains presented below share a single source sample, sequenced in a study of T cells in Graves' hyperthyroidism and ophthalmopathy. Researchers took RNA transcripts and amplified the TCR beta CDR3 regions from them. A set of HTBI primers served as the primers for a first-round RT-PCR of the TCR CDR3. A single record per CDR3 protein comes from TCRdb applying MiXCR to the multiplex PCR reads. Of around 600,000 distinct CDR3 sequences in the sample, 45% were seen once. Sequencing was carried out using peripheral blood or thyroid tissue (not recorded which). Receptors were obtained from an adult man with Graves' disease, either hyperthyroidism or ophthalmopathy (not recorded which).

This clonotype was seen ten or more times. The chain is built from TRBV2 and TRBJ1-2; weak D call: TRBD1 (6 bases). V shed 7 bases and J shed 0 bases, with 9 bases lying between them. Germline V gene lookup returns CDR1 SNHLY and CDR2 FYNNEI. The length of the CDR3 is 13 residues. CDR3 nucleotides: TGTGCCAGCACCGGACAGACTAACTATGGCTACACCTTC. It codes for CASTGQTNYGYTF.

The V and J genes are TRBV24-1 and TRBJ2-2; D possibly corresponds to TRBD1 (6 bases). Per germline, CDR1 KGHDR and CDR2 SFDVKD. CDR3 length equals 18 residues. Deletions cut 1 base from V and 3 bases from J, with 17 bases between. The CDR3 nucleotides are TGTGCCACCAGTGATTTAGAAGGGGGTATTCTGGACACCGGGGAGCTGTTTTTT. Residues: CATSDLEGGILDTGELFF.

DNA of the CDR3: TGTGCCAGCATCGACAGCCCCAATTCACCCCTCCACTTT. Translation: CASIDSPNSPLHF. The rearrangement links TRBV25-1 to TRBJ1-6; D is perhaps TRBD1 (5 bases). The CDR3 has 13 residues. The germline V and J ends were trimmed by 7 bases and 7 bases, with 11 bases remaining between them. Germline-derived CDR1 and CDR2 are MGHDK and SYGVNS.

This clonotype has more than one count but fewer than ten. This chain connects TRBV7-8 to TRBJ1-6, with a weak D call TRBD1 (6 bases). Trimming took 3 bases from V and 6 from J, leaving 15 bases between them. The CDR3 covers 16 residues. Germline V gene data show CDR1 as SGHVS and CDR2 as FQNEAQ. CDR3 loop: CASSLGRGRINSPLHF. The CDR3 DNA follows: TGTGCCAGCAGCTTGGGCAGGGGACGGATTAATTCACCCCTCCACTTT.

The chain links TRBV27 to TRBJ1-3; D possibly corresponds to TRBD1 (6 bases). Trimming shortened V by 3 bases and J by 3 bases, and 9 bases separated the two germline ends. Germline loops: CDR1 MNHEY, CDR2 SMNVEV (reference sequence). The CDR3 covers 14 residues. The CDR3 here is CASSFRGGGNTIYF. The DNA of the CDR3 is TGTGCCAGCAGTTTTAGAGGGGGTGGAAACACCATATATTTT.

The table lists this clonotype with many counts. This chain uses TRBV29-1 with TRBJ1-2; no definite D call. CDR3 length: 10 residues. V was shortened by 4 bases and J by 8 bases, with 8 bases between the two germline ends. The germline CDR1 and CDR2 sequences are SQVTM and ANQGSEA. This CDR3 reads CSVVGPGYTF. CDR3 DNA sequence: TGCAGCGTTGTTGGACCGGGCTACACCTTC.

In this sample, this clonotype turned up a few times. The V gene is TRBV19, the J gene TRBJ1-1, with D maybe TRBD1 (5 bases). V lost 3 bases, J lost 4 bases, and 9 bases lay in between. This CDR3 region has 13 residues. Looked up from germline, CDR1 is LNHDA and CDR2 is SQIVND (reference sequence). The CDR3 DNA reads TGTGCCAGTAGTATCTCCGGGACCACTGAAGCTTTCTTT. Translation: CASSISGTTEAFF.

For this clonotype: Just one base apart from a much larger clone, this may be a read error. The final CDR3 position lacks the conserved phenylalanine or tryptophan, pointing to a likely read error. The V and J genes are TRBV10-3 and TRBJ1-5; D not certain. There are 13 residues in the CDR3. Trimming stripped 8 bases from V and 4 bases from J, with 12 bases between. Germline CDR1 reads ENHRY; CDR2 reads SYGVKD. The CDR3 here is CAIGEGRNQPQHL. The CDR3 nucleotides are TGTGCCATCGGAGAGGGTAGAAATCAGCCCCAGCATCTT.

With respect to this clonotype: A clone one base away is much larger, so this may be a read error. V is TRBV12-3 or TRBV12-4 and J is TRBJ1-5; the D is unclear. The CDR3 is 12 amino acids. V was trimmed by 7 bases and J by 4 bases, leaving 8 bases between them. The CDR3 nucleotides are TGTGCCAGCATGTTGGGGAATCAGCCCCAGCATTTT. It is translated as CASMLGNQPQHF.

This clonotype appeared many times. This chain joins TRBV29-1 and TRBJ2-7; D is undetermined. Germline CDR1 reads SQVTM; CDR2 reads ANQGSEA. The CDR3 loop spans 11 amino acids. V shed 4 bases and J shed 6 bases, with 10 bases lying between them. As DNA, the CDR3 is TGCAGCGTTGGGGGTATTTTCGAGCAGTACTTC. Translating it yields CSVGGIFEQYF.

V usage is TRBV7-2 and J usage is TRBJ1-5, with 10 bases aligning to TRBD1. V gave up 6 bases and J gave up 7 bases; unmatched junction bases: 6. Germline V lookup: CDR1 SGHTA, CDR2 FQGNSA. This CDR3 is 14 amino acids long. The CDR3: CASSSTGGTQPQHF. CDR3 bases: TGTGCCAGCAGTTCGACAGGGGGCACACAGCCCCAGCATTTT.

This clonotype was seen many times. The CDR3: CASSLSDRSYEQYF. The CDR3 DNA follows: TGTGCCAGCAGCTTATCTGACAGGTCCTACGAGCAGTACTTC. V gene TRBV7-9 combines with J gene TRBJ2-7, with D possibly matching TRBD1 (6 bases). The CDR3 length is 14 residues. Trimming left V 2 bases short and J 1 base short, with 9 bases between. CDR1 is SEHNR and CDR2 is FQNEAQ in the germline V gene (reference sequence).

This clonotype has a single count. J is TRBJ1-4 and V is TRBV29-1; 9 bases map to TRBD1. Germline assignment: CDR1 SQVTM and CDR2 ANQGSEA. V was pared by 2 bases and J by 8 bases, with 9 bases of the junction left unmatched. The length of the CDR3 is 15 residues. CDR3 bases: TGCAGCGTTGAAAATACGGGACAGGGAGGAGAAAAACTGTTTTTT. Protein product: CSVENTGQGGEKLFF.

The CDR3 loop reads CASTRGETQHF. The CDR3 bases are TGTGCCAGCACGCGGGGGGAGACCCAGCATTTT. V is TRBV7-9 and J is TRBJ1-5, with D possibly TRBD1 on 5 matching bases. Between the trimmed V and J ends, which lost 7 bases and 11 bases, there was a span of 12 bases. The germline gives CDR1 SEHNR, CDR2 FQNEAQ (reference sequence). This CDR3 region has 11 residues.